This record looks at one T cell receptor beta chain sequence and its context. Its antigen is not known. The source of the sample is a study of T cells after yellow fever vaccination. Whole-study results and caveats: The study re-detected most primary-vaccination clones after the booster (roughly 96% CD4, roughly 90% CD8).

Each CDR3 protein gets one entry after TCRdb re-called the 5' RACE reads with MiXCR. The sample shows 500,000 to 650,000 distinct CDR3 sequences, around 16% of them seen only once. This clonotype was sampled from a man between 18 and 35 years old who received the YFV17D yellow fever vaccine. The sample was PBMCs, taken about 5 days after the first yellow fever vaccination.

The CDR3 DNA reads TGCGCCAGCAGCGTGGACAGGGCTTACACTGAAGCTTTCTTT. Protein product: CASSVDRAYTEAFF. This chain connects TRBV5-1 to TRBJ1-1, with 8 bases lining up with TRBD1. Per germline, CDR1 SGHRS and CDR2 YFSETQ. Losses at the gene ends were 4 bases for V and 3 bases for J; bases not matched to a gene: 5. CDR3 length equals 14 residues.